A single sample gave rise to the 21 T cell receptor beta chains below, sequenced in a study of blood T cell repertoires in COVID-19. Here immunoSEQ multiplex PCR was the method, and the copy in TCRdb shows in-frame clones only, minus some. The table has around 39,000 clones, approximately 90% seen once; the top ten hold under 9%. Sequenced sample: peripheral blood. The receptor source for this set is a man in his 60s with active COVID-19.

The chain employs TRBV15 and TRBJ2-7; D not certain. The V end lost 0 bases, the J end lost 0 bases, and 9 bases lay between the germline ends. Germline-derived CDR1 and CDR2 are LNHNV and YYDKDF (reference sequence). The CDR3 length is 15 residues. Here the CDR3 DNA reads TGTGCCACCAGCAGAGATCTGGTGAGCTCCTACGAGCAGTACTTC. Translation gives CATSRDLVSSYEQYF.

The chain uses TRBV11-2 and TRBJ1-1, with 7 bases matching TRBD1. This CDR3 contains 15 residues. CDR1 SGHAT and CDR2 FQNNGV come from the germline V gene. The V gene end was trimmed by 1 base and the J gene end by 6 bases; junction bases not matched to a gene: 8. CDR3 in DNA: TGTGCCAGCAGCTTAGGGGGGACAGTCAAAGCTGAAGCTTTCTTT. Translation gives CASSLGGTVKAEAFF.

V is TRBV11-1 and J is TRBJ2-1, with D perhaps TRBD2 (5 bases). CDR3 length equals 16 residues. V lost 4 bases and J 2 bases, leaving 15 bases between the germline ends. From germline, CDR1 is SGHAT and CDR2 FQDESV (reference sequence). The CDR3 DNA is TGTGCCAGCAGCTCTAGGTATCGGGGTACCTACAATGAGCAGTTCTTC. Translated, it gives CASSSRYRGTYNEQFF.

The table lists this clone with a count of one. This chain uses TRBV9 with TRBJ1-2, with TRBD1 matching over 9 bases. The ends lost 3 bases at V and 2 bases at J; junction bases unmatched: 2. The CDR3 sequence is 14 residues long. Germline CDR1 and CDR2: SGDLS and YYNGEE. The CDR3 sequence: CASSEDRGNYGYTF. DNA of the CDR3: TGTGCCAGCAGCGAAGACAGGGGGAACTATGGCTACACCTTC.

The V call is TRBV7-8, the J call TRBJ2-2; 7 nucleotides align to TRBD1. The V segment lost 4 bases and the J segment 7 bases; nucleotides outside the gene matches: 9. Germline-derived CDR1 and CDR2 are SGHVS and FQNEAQ. CDR3 size: 15 residues. The CDR3 bases are TGTGCCAGCAGCTCGCGCAGTTACAGGGGCGGGGAGCTGTTTTTT. Translated, it gives CASSSRSYRGGELFF.

This clone appeared a single time. The gene calls are TRBV7-8 and TRBJ1-3, with D perhaps TRBD1 (5 bases). There are 17 residues in the CDR3. Germline V CDR1 and CDR2: SGHVS, FQNEAQ. Trimming took off 2 bases at V and 0 bases at J, with 14 bases between the two ends. The CDR3 DNA sequence: TGTGCCAGCAGCTTACAGGGCAGGGCAGACTCTGGAAACACCATATATTTT. Translated, it gives CASSLQGRADSGNTIYF.

By sample fraction, this clone is medium-sized. This chain links TRBV18 with TRBJ1-2; 8 bases align to TRBD1. V gave up 3 bases and J gave up 7 bases; unmatched junction bases: 7. The CDR3 spans 14 residues. CDR1 and CDR2 (germline): KGHSH, LQKENI. The CDR3 coding sequence is TGTGCCAGCTCACCTGGCAGGGGGCTCTCTGGCTACACCTTC. Protein product: CASSPGRGLSGYTF.

The V call is TRBV18, the J call TRBJ2-1; D might be TRBD1 (6 bases). Germline V CDR1 and CDR2: KGHSH, LQKENI. The germline V and J ends were trimmed by 6 bases and 6 bases, with 24 bases remaining between them. The CDR3 loop spans 17 amino acids. The CDR3 sequence: CASSDTTVGGQLNEQFF. CDR3 sequence (DNA): TGTGCCAGCTCCGATACGACGGTCGGCGGACAGCTCAATGAGCAGTTCTTC.

The chain uses TRBV4-1 and TRBJ1-2; 7 bases are a match to TRBD1. The germline V gene has CDR1 MGHRA and CDR2 YSYEKL. The CDR3 consists of 17 residues. V was clipped by 0 bases and J by 6 bases; unmatched bases: 13. CDR3 coding DNA: TGCGCCAGCAGCCAAGATTTCTTTCCGGCAGGGGGAGATGGCTACACCTTC. As protein: CASSQDFFPAGGDGYTF.

The chain couples TRBV28 to TRBJ2-7; 10 nucleotides agree with TRBD2. Trimming removed 5 bases from V and 2 bases from J; junction bases left unmatched: 12. CDR3 size: 17 residues. Per the germline V gene, CDR1 is MDHEN and CDR2 is SYDVKM. As DNA, the CDR3 is TGTGCCAGCAGTCTCGTCGGGACTAGCGACGCCCCCTACGAGCAGTACTTC. This sequence encodes CASSLVGTSDAPYEQYF.

This chain uses TRBV3-1 (or the pseudogene TRBV3-2) with TRBJ2-7, with a weak D call TRBD2 (5 bases). V lost 0 bases, J lost 9 bases, and 9 bases lay in between. CDR1 and CDR2 (germline): LGHDT, YNNKEL (reference sequence). The CDR3 runs to 12 residues. CDR3 residues: CASSQEGEGQYF. The CDR3 DNA reads TGTGCCAGCAGCCAAGAAGGCGAGGGGCAGTACTTC.

The rearrangement joins TRBV4-1 to TRBJ2-1; unclear D gene. In germline, CDR1 is MGHRA, CDR2 YSYEKL. This CDR3 spans 15 amino acids. Trimming left V 4 bases short and J 5 bases short, with 15 bases between. The chain's CDR3 is CASSLILEKNNEQFF. The CDR3 coding sequence is TGCGCCAGCAGCCTTATCCTAGAAAAAAACAATGAGCAGTTCTTC.

The chain combines TRBV19 with TRBJ1-6, with D perhaps TRBD1 (5 bases). The CDR3 runs 14 residues. Germline V gene sequence: CDR1 LNHDA, CDR2 SQIVND (reference sequence). Between the trimmed V and J ends, which lost 6 bases and 7 bases, there was a span of 13 bases. The CDR3 DNA is TGTGCCAGTAGGGGGCAGGTGTCAAATTCACCCCTCCACTTT. It codes for CASRGQVSNSPLHF.

V is TRBV19 and J is TRBJ1-1; D is perhaps TRBD1 (6 bases). Germline V gene data show CDR1 as LNHDA and CDR2 as SQIVND (reference sequence). The CDR3 sequence is 13 residues long. The germline V and J ends were trimmed by 6 bases and 5 bases, with 13 bases remaining between them. The CDR3, as DNA: TGTGCCAGTAGCAACAACAGGGATACTGAAGCTTTCTTT. It yields the protein CASSNNRDTEAFF.

This chain joins TRBV2 and TRBJ1-2; TRBD1 is a possible D gene (6 bases). The CDR3 contains 14 residues. Trimming cost V 1 base and J 4 bases, with 10 bases left between them. CDR1 and CDR2 from the germline V gene are SNHLY and FYNNEI. The CDR3 region has the DNA TGTGCCAGCAGTGAAGACAGGGCGGCCTATGGCTACACCTTC. It translates to CASSEDRAAYGYTF.

This chain connects TRBV2 to TRBJ2-1, with TRBD2 as a possible D gene (6 bases). This CDR3 comprises 13 residues. V lost 6 bases and J lost 7, with 13 bases in between. Germline-derived CDR1 and CDR2 are SNHLY and FYNNEI. The CDR3, as DNA: TGTGCCAGCAGGACGGGAGTAGCGAATGAGCAGTTCTTC. It translates to CASRTGVANEQFF. Variable domain in full (rest from reference TRBV2 and TRBJ2-1): EPEVTQTPSHQVTQMGQEVILRCVPISNHLYFYWYRQILGQKVEFLVSFYNNEISEKSEIFDDQFSVERPDGSNFTLKIRSTKLEDSAMYFCASRTGVANEQFFGPGTRLTVL.

This chain uses TRBV20-1 with TRBJ1-5; 8 bases line up with TRBD1. Germline assignment: CDR1 DFQATT and CDR2 SNEGSKA (reference sequence). This CDR3 has 15 residues. Unmatched junction bases numbered 4, after V lost 3 bases and J lost 0 bases. The CDR3 DNA sequence: TGCAGTGCTAGTCCAGGGGGCTATAGCAATCAGCCCCAGCATTTT. Its translation: CSASPGGYSNQPQHF.

This chain links TRBV5-4 with TRBJ2-1, with TRBD1 matching 8 bases. Germline V CDR1 and CDR2: SGHNT, YYREEE (reference sequence). CDR3 length: 16 amino acids. The trim removed 4 bases at V and 2 bases at J, leaving 8 bases unmatched. The CDR3 region has the DNA TGTGCCAGCAGCGCGGCGCCGGGACAGGCCTACAATGAGCAGTTCTTC. It encodes CASSAAPGQAYNEQFF.

The V gene is TRBV5-1, the J gene TRBJ2-7, with 8 bases aligning to TRBD1. From germline, CDR1 is SGHRS and CDR2 YFSETQ. With V trimmed by 4 bases and J by 4 bases, 13 bases remained unmatched. This CDR3 contains 16 residues. The CDR3 region has the DNA TGCGCCAGCAGCACCGCCGCGGCAGGGGGCGGATACGAGCAGTACTTC. It encodes CASSTAAAGGGYEQYF.

In this sample, this clone turned up a few times. This chain connects TRBV2 to TRBJ2-2; D gene uncertain. The germline V and J ends were trimmed by 5 bases and 4 bases, with 2 bases remaining between them. Germline V CDR1 and CDR2: SNHLY, FYNNEI. CDR3 length: 11 amino acids. The CDR3 DNA reads as TGTGCCAGCAGTCGCACCGGGGAGCTGTTTTTT. It yields the protein CASSRTGELFF.

This clone was found a few times. This chain joins TRBV7-2 and TRBJ1-5; 9 bases line up with TRBD1. Germline assignment: CDR1 SGHTA and CDR2 FQGNSA. The CDR3 spans 17 residues. V was pared by 2 bases and J by 2 bases, with 7 bases of the junction left unmatched. The CDR3 loop reads CASSLRQGGRGNQPQHF. The DNA for the CDR3 is TGTGCCAGCAGCTTACGACAGGGGGGCCGGGGCAATCAGCCCCAGCATTTT.